These 22 T cell receptor beta chains originate from one sample sequenced in a study of shared T cell receptors in the human thymus. Sequenced by immunoSEQ multiplex PCR; TCRdb stores in-frame clones only, minus some. The sample includes 640,000 or so clones, 87% of them seen just once. These sequences were also reported in another study, on human thymus T cells.

Sequencing used thymocytes. The receptor set was obtained from a boy under two years old with a congenital heart defect.

The CDR3, as DNA: TGTGCCAGCAGCCAAGAAGAGCACGAGCAGTACTTC. Its translation is CASSQEEHEQYF. The chain links TRBV14 to TRBJ2-7; D is ambiguous. Trimming took 0 bases from V and 5 from J, leaving 5 bases between them. The CDR3 sequence is 12 residues long. Germline CDR1 reads SGHDN; CDR2 reads FVKESK.

The chain links TRBV2 to TRBJ2-7; no firm D call. The germline CDR1 and CDR2 sequences are SNHLY and FYNNEI. The ends were cut back, 1 base at V and 1 base at J, with 14 bases in the middle. CDR3 length: 16 residues. The CDR3 sequence is CASSEVWSEESYEQYF. DNA for the CDR3: TGTGCCAGCAGTGAAGTTTGGAGCGAGGAATCCTACGAGCAGTACTTC.

The rearrangement uses TRBV5-1 and TRBJ1-5; 7 nucleotides agree with TRBD1. Looked up from germline, CDR1 is SGHRS and CDR2 is YFSETQ. The CDR3 is made up of 14 amino acids. Trimming took 4 bases from V and 7 from J; bases not matched to a gene: 8. The CDR3 reads CASSPAGGRQPQHF. CDR3 DNA sequence: TGCGCCAGCAGCCCAGCAGGGGGGAGACAGCCCCAGCATTTT. Combining the CDR3 with reference TRBV5-1 and TRBJ1-5 gives the whole variable domain KAGVTQTPRYLIKTRGQQVTLSCSPISGHRSVSWYQQTPGQGLQFLFEYFSETQRNKGNFPGRFSGRQFSNSRSEMNVSTLELGDSALYLCASSPAGGRQPQHFGDGTRLSIL.

This rearrangement joins TRBV6-4 to TRBJ2-7; D is unresolved. Germline CDR1 is MRHNA and CDR2 is SNTAGT. The CDR3 length is 15 residues. The V and J ends lost 11 bases and 0 bases respectively, with 20 bases between them. CDR3: CALPEVAKSSYEQYF. The CDR3 nucleotides read TGTGCCCTTCCCGAGGTGGCTAAAAGCTCCTACGAGCAGTACTTC.

The chain couples TRBV7-2 to TRBJ1-6; TRBD1 aligns across 8 bases. V dropped 2 bases and J dropped 2; count of bases not matched to a gene: 11. CDR3 size: 19 residues. Germline-derived CDR1 and CDR2 are SGHTA and FQGNSA. CDR3 DNA sequence: TGTGCCAGCAGCTTATCGGATTCAGGGGGCATCACCTATAATTCACCCCTCCACTTT. This translates into CASSLSDSGGITYNSPLHF.

The chain is built from TRBV5-8 and TRBJ2-5, with D perhaps TRBD2 (6 bases). This CDR3 spans 16 amino acids. Looked up from germline, CDR1 is SGHTS and CDR2 is YDEGEE. Deletions cut 3 bases from V and 2 bases from J, with 17 bases between. The CDR3 region has the DNA TGTGCCAGCAGCTGGGAAAGGGAGGACTCACAAGAGACCCAGTACTTC. Amino acids: CASSWEREDSQETQYF. Supplemented by reference TRBV5-8 and TRBJ2-5, the full variable domain reads EAGVTQSPTHLIKTRGQQATLRCSPISGHTSVYWYQQALGLGLQFLLWYDEGEERNRGNFPPRFSGRQFPNYSSELNVNALELEDSALYLCASSWEREDSQETQYFGPGTRLLVL.

The chain recombines TRBV28 with TRBJ2-2; 8 positions match TRBD1. Trimming cost V 6 bases and J 3 bases; bases outside gene matches: 6. CDR3 length equals 15 residues. CDR1 and CDR2 from the germline V gene are MDHEN and SYDVKM. The CDR3 sequence is CASRSGQVYTGELFF. In DNA, the CDR3 is TGTGCCAGCAGATCGGGACAGGTATACACCGGGGAGCTGTTTTTT.

The genes are TRBV19 and TRBJ2-1, with 8 nucleotides matching TRBD1. Looked up from germline, CDR1 is LNHDA and CDR2 is SQIVND (reference sequence). CDR3 size: 15 residues. V lost 3 bases to trimming and J lost 8 bases; unmatched junction nucleotides: 9. The CDR3 coding sequence is TGTGCCAGTAGTATCTCGCAGGGGGCGTCGGATGAGCAGTTCTTC. It codes for CASSISQGASDEQFF. Variable domain in full (rest from reference TRBV19 and TRBJ2-1): DGGITQSPKYLFRKEGQNVTLSCEQNLNHDAMYWYRQDPGQGLRLIYYSQIVNDFQKGDIAEGYSVSREKKESFPLTVTSAQKNPTAFYLCASSISQGASDEQFFGPGTRLTVL.

This clone was seen only once. This chain joins TRBV4-3 and TRBJ1-5, with 7 bases aligning to TRBD1. The CDR3 loop spans 18 amino acids. CDR1 is LGHNA and CDR2 is YSLEER in the germline V gene. J was trimmed by 5 bases and V by 0 bases; bases with no gene match: 13. CDR3 sequence: CASSQDTSLTGMDQPQHF. CDR3 DNA: TGCGCCAGCAGCCAAGATACCTCTCTGACAGGGATGGATCAGCCCCAGCATTTT.

This clone was observed a few times. The chain recombines TRBV6-1 with TRBJ1-5; no clear D gene. Trimming left V 4 bases short and J 0 bases short, with 13 bases between. The CDR3 totals 16 residues. Germline CDR1 is MNHNS and CDR2 is SASEGT. CDR3 amino acids: CASSARAGYSNQPQHF. The CDR3 DNA reads as TGTGCCAGCAGTGCGAGGGCGGGTTATAGCAATCAGCCCCAGCATTTT.

The chain is built from TRBV4-2 and TRBJ1-2, with D unresolved. CDR3 length: 16 residues. Germline V gene lookup returns CDR1 LGHNA and CDR2 YNFKEQ. The V gene lost 1 base and the J gene lost 4 bases, with 16 bases spanning the gap. CDR3: CASSQGVKDWGYGYTF. The CDR3 coding sequence is TGTGCCAGCAGCCAAGGAGTTAAGGACTGGGGCTATGGCTACACCTTC.

The rearrangement uses TRBV4-1 and TRBJ1-3; the D gene is possibly TRBD1 (6 bases). CDR3 length: 13 amino acids. CDR1 and CDR2 (germline): MGHRA, YSYEKL. Trimming removed 4 bases from V and 12 bases from J, with 16 bases in between. CDR3 bases: TGCGCCAGCAGCCCGTCTGGGACATCGGACATATATTTT. Its protein is CASSPSGTSDIYF.

The V and J genes are TRBV5-4 and TRBJ2-6; 9 positions match TRBD1. CDR1 SGHNT and CDR2 YYREEE come from the germline V gene (reference sequence). The V segment lost 0 bases and the J segment 0 bases; nucleotides outside the gene matches: 7. This CDR3 has 19 amino acids. The CDR3 loop reads CASSLEKTGGSSGANVLTF. The DNA for the CDR3 is TGTGCCAGCAGCTTGGAAAAGACAGGGGGAAGCTCTGGGGCCAACGTCCTGACTTTC.

This sequence joins TRBV7-6 and TRBJ2-5, with D unresolved. Between the trimmed V and J ends, which lost 5 bases and 1 base, there was a span of 20 bases. The CDR3 runs to 17 residues. Germline values: CDR1 SGHVS, CDR2 FNYEAQ. CDR3 nucleotide sequence: TGTGCCAGCAGCGTACGTGCCCCTAACAGTGCCCAAGAGACCCAGTACTTC. Protein: CASSVRAPNSAQETQYF.

The rearrangement uses TRBV12-5 and TRBJ1-2, with TRBD1 matching 9 bases. Germline V gives CDR1 LGHNT, CDR2 FRNRAP. Germline trimming cut 3 bases from V and 1 base from J; bases unmatched to any gene: 12. There are 18 residues in the CDR3. The chain's CDR3 is CASGFDRGILRVNYGYTF. CDR3 nucleotide sequence: TGTGCTAGTGGTTTCGACAGGGGGATACTTCGGGTTAACTATGGCTACACCTTC.

The chain joins TRBV5-1 to TRBJ1-1, with TRBD1 matching over 7 bases. After removal of 5 bases from V and 4 bases from J, the junction contained 11 bases not matched to a gene. The CDR3 consists of 15 residues. Germline V lookup: CDR1 SGHRS, CDR2 YFSETQ. DNA for the CDR3: TGCGCCAGCAGAAAAATGGGACAGTTTGGCACTGAAGCTTTCTTT. Protein product: CASRKMGQFGTEAFF.

This chain connects TRBV5-6 to TRBJ1-2; 8 bases align to TRBD1. The CDR3 loop spans 17 amino acids. Germline CDR1 and CDR2: SGHDT and YYEEEE. The ends lost 2 bases at V and 6 bases at J; junction bases unmatched: 15. CDR3 bases: TGTGCCAGCAGCTTCGGCAGGGGGCGTTGGTTCGCTAATGGCTACACCTTC. This encodes CASSFGRGRWFANGYTF.

This chain uses TRBV28 with TRBJ2-7, with 10 nucleotides matching TRBD1. Germline-derived CDR1 and CDR2 are MDHEN and SYDVKM. The V and J ends lost 5 bases and 4 bases, in that order; junction bases with no gene match: 5. This CDR3 contains 14 residues. The CDR3 DNA reads as TGTGCCAGCAGTAGCCGGGACAGGGGATACGAGCAGTACTTC. Translated, it gives CASSSRDRGYEQYF.

The chain joins TRBV6-5 to TRBJ2-2; 8 nucleotides agree with TRBD2. This CDR3 is 14 amino acids long. The germline V gene has CDR1 MNHEY and CDR2 SVGAGI. J was trimmed by 9 bases and V by 5 bases; bases with no gene match: 8. CDR3 protein: CASSPTGGLRELFF. CDR3 nucleotide sequence: TGTGCCAGCAGTCCTACGGGGGGGCTCCGGGAGCTGTTTTTT.

The count of this clone is one. The chain recombines TRBV27 with TRBJ1-5; no firm D call. Deletions cut 5 bases from V and 7 bases from J, with 12 bases between. This CDR3 spans 13 amino acids. From germline, CDR1 is MNHEY and CDR2 SMNVEV (reference sequence). The chain's CDR3 is CASSRAGWQPQHF. CDR3 nucleotide sequence: TGTGCCAGCAGTAGGGCGGGGTGGCAGCCCCAGCATTTT.

The CDR3 reads CASSPGLAGTSTDTQYF. In nucleotides, the CDR3 is TGTGCCAGCTCACCAGGACTAGCGGGAACTAGCACAGATACGCAGTATTTT. The V and J genes are TRBV18 and TRBJ2-3; 12 positions match TRBD2. This CDR3 is built from 17 residues. Trimming cost V 2 bases and J 0 bases; bases outside gene matches: 3. Germline CDR1 reads KGHSH; CDR2 reads LQKENI. Looking up the rest from reference TRBV18 and TRBJ2-3 gives the full variable domain: NAGVMQNPRHLVRRRGQEARLRCSPMKGHSHVYWYRQLPEEGLKFMVYLQKENIIDESGMPKERFSAEFPKEGPSILRIQQVVRGDSAAYFCASSPGLAGTSTDTQYFGPGTRLTVL.

The rearrangement uses TRBV6-4 and TRBJ2-3, with 8 bases aligning to TRBD2. J lost 4 bases, V lost 8 bases, and 8 bases had no gene match. Germline lookup yields CDR1 MRHNA and CDR2 SNTAGT. The CDR3 is made up of 14 amino acids. Here the CDR3 reads CASSSGSLSDTQYF. The CDR3 DNA follows: TGTGCCAGCTCGAGCGGGAGTTTATCAGATACGCAGTATTTT.